Listed below are T cell receptor beta chains from one sample, sequenced in a study of blood T cell repertoires in COVID-19. TCRdb keeps only in-frame clones here, not all; method: immunoSEQ multiplex PCR. The sample holds 430,000 or so clones; 88% are singletons and the top ten take less than 2%. The sequenced material came from PBMCs or T cells enriched from blood (not recorded which). These receptors were taken from a woman aged 35 to 49 who had recovered from COVID-19. Each CDR3 is given with its conserved first and last residue.

>TRBV7-7
CASSPGLAYSYNEQFF
>TRBV4-1
CASSRTRREAAGELFF
>TRBV3-1/TRBV3-2
CASSPPGQLNEKLFF
>TRBV11-3
CASSLGTTGETQYF
>TRBV7-2
CASSLRTRGNEQFF
>TRBV18
CASSLDTLEDEQFF
>TRBV11-3
CASSLQPGDEQYF
>TRBV25-1
CASSPSDRGYGYTF
>TRBV29-1
CSVKGQFQETQYF
>TRBV24-1
CATSYGLADHNEQFF
>TRBV15
CATLEANTGELFF
>TRBV7-2
CASSLNSGRASSTDTQYF
>TRBV12-3/TRBV12-4
CASSWDTTYEQYF
>TRBV5-4
CASSPLEGASYNEQFF
>TRBV2
CASSARINTGELFF
>TRBV27
CASSLSWLNEQFF
>TRBV19
CASSIGWGLAGRNEQFF
>TRBV7-8
CASSGPAQETQYF
>TRBV15
CATSRVQGDTEAFF
>TRBV29-1
CSVEAGSYEQYF
>TRBV5-1
CASSNPQGSQETQYF
>TRBV28
CASSDRSSYNEQFF